What follows is one T cell receptor beta chain and its context. Its antigen is undetermined. This record belongs to a study of T cell responses to AZD1222 COVID-19 vaccine. Per germline, CDR1 LGHDT and CDR2 YNNKEL (reference sequence). CDR3 length: 14 residues. The germline V and J ends were trimmed by 4 bases and 4 bases, with 11 bases remaining between them. Measured with immunoSEQ multiplex PCR; TCRdb has only the in-frame clones, and not every one. The sample shows about 180,000 clones, more than 75% of them seen only once. The study's findings and limits: The donor cohort was predominantly white British with a female majority, and clonal diversity may have been underestimated. No repertoire was sampled before or during the peak T cell response, only after it.

The sample here was peripheral blood, taken 28 days after the second AZD1222 dose. The chain has TRBV3-1 (or the pseudogene TRBV3-2) and TRBJ2-4; D may be TRBD1 (6 bases). The TCR originated in an adult who received the AZD1222 COVID-19 vaccine. In DNA, the CDR3 is TGTGCCAGCAGCCTCCGGACAGATAAAAACATTCAGTACTTC. Protein: CASSLRTDKNIQYF.